A selection of T cell receptor beta chains follows, all from one sample in a study of T cell repertoires in cytomegalovirus infection. TCRdb re-called the reads with MiXCR, one entry per CDR3 protein. The repertoire includes fewer than 1,000,000 distinct CDR3 sequences, under 40% of them detected once, and over 10% sits in the top ten. Their antigens remain unidentified. This specimen was cultured CD8+ T cells from PBMCs, taken from culture after CMV antigen stimulation. The origin of the receptors is a human donor in good health (CMV status not recorded). Some clones in this sample may be carry-over from other donors' samples. Each CDR3 is given with its conserved first and last residue. A D gene is named only where the DNA matches it firmly. Not all rows give a size; the values are once, few, many and, for expanded clones, a class.

few	TRBV6-5	TRBJ2-1	NA	TGTGCCAGCGCTAGGGGGAATGAGCAGTTCTTC	CASARGNEQFF
NA	TRBV4-1	TRBJ2-3	NA	TGTGCCAGCAGCCAAGGACTGGTCAGGGGAAACACAGATACGCAGTATTTT	CASSQGLVRGNTDTQYF
few	TRBV29-1	TRBJ2-5	NA	TGCAGCGTTGTTCGAGAGACCCAGTACTTC	CSVVRETQYF
NA	TRBV14	TRBJ2-1	NA	TGTGCCAGCAGCCATTATGGAGGCATGGAGCAGTTCTTC	CASSHYGGMEQFF
NA	TRBV27	TRBJ2-5	NA	TGTGCCAGCAGTACCTCCTGGGGGAGGGAGACCCAGTACTTC	CASSTSWGRETQYF
NA	TRBV14	TRBJ1-6	TRBD1	TGTGCCAGCAGCCTCCGCGCCGGGACAGGGTTAAGAAATTCATCCCTCCACTTT	CASSLRAGTGLRNSSLHF
NA	TRBV12-3/TRBV12-4	TRBJ2-1	NA	TGTGCCAGCGTAACTTTAGATCCTTCCCCCTACAATGAGCAGTTCTTC	CASVTLDPSPYNEQFF
many	TRBV7-2	TRBJ1-1	NA	TGTGCCAGCAGCTCGACAGAGGCAACTGAAGCTTTCTTT	CASSSTEATEAFF
many	TRBV7-6	TRBJ1-4	NA	TGTGCCAGCAGCTTAGGAGGGGCCGGGGTCTATGAAAAACTGTTTTTT	CASSLGGAGVYEKLFF
NA	TRBV6-6	TRBJ1-2	NA	TGTGCCAGCAGCGGCTCTCGGGGGCAGGATGGCTACACCTTC	CASSGSRGQDGYTF
many	TRBV4-1	TRBJ1-2	NA	TGCGCCAGCAGCCAAGAAACCCTAGGAACAGCTTCCTATGGCTACACCTTC	CASSQETLGTASYGYTF
NA	TRBV6-5	TRBJ2-7	TRBD1	TGTGCCAGCAGGCCCGGGACAGGGATATACGAGCAGTACTTC	CASRPGTGIYEQYF
NA	TRBV27	TRBJ2-7	NA	TGTGCCAGTTGGGGACGGAGCTCCTACGAGCAGTACTTC	CASWGRSSYEQYF
NA	TRBV15	TRBJ2-3	NA	TGTGCCACCAGCAGAGATAGGGGGTGGGGTTATACGCAGTATTTT	CATSRDRGWGYTQYF
NA	TRBV6-2/TRBV6-3	TRBJ2-5	NA	TGTGCCAGCAGTTACCCCTTCGACTTAGGGGAGACCCAGTACTTC	CASSYPFDLGETQYF
few	TRBV2	TRBJ2-1	NA	TGTGCCAGCAGTGAAGATGGGGCGTGGGATGAGCAGTTCTTC	CASSEDGAWDEQFF
NA	TRBV6-6	TRBJ1-5	NA	TGTGCCAGCAGTTACGTTCACGGGGGAAACGTAAGCAATCAGCCCCAGCATTTT	CASSYVHGGNVSNQPQHF
few	TRBV7-9	TRBJ1-5	NA	TGTGCCAGCAGCCTTGGGACTTATAGCAATCAGCCCCAGCATTTT	CASSLGTYSNQPQHF
NA	TRBV7-2	TRBJ2-7	NA	TGTGTCAGCAGCTCGGAACGGACCTACGAGCAGTACTTC	CVSSSERTYEQYF
few	TRBV6-5	TRBJ2-1	TRBD1	TGTGCCAGCAGTTACGACATACAGGGGGCGCGAGTCTTC	CASSYDIQGARVF
few	TRBV7-7	TRBJ2-3	NA	TGTGCTAGCAGCATGACCAGCACAGATACGCAGTATTTT	CASSMTSTDTQYF
many	TRBV27	TRBJ2-1	TRBD2	TGTGCCAGCAGTTCCTCTAGCGGGGGTTACAATGAGCAGTTCTTC	CASSSSSGGYNEQFF